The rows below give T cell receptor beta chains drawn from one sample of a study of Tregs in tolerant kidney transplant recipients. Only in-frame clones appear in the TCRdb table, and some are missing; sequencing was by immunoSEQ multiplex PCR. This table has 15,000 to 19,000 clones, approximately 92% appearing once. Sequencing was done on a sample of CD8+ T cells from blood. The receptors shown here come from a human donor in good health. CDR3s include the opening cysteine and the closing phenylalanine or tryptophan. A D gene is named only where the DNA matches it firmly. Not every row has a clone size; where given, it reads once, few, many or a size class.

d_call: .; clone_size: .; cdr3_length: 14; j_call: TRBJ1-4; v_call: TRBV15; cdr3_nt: TGTGCCACCAGCAGAGTCCGGCCTAATGAAAAACTGTTTTTT; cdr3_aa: CATSRVRPNEKLFF
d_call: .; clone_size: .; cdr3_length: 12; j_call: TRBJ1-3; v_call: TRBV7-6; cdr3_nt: TGTGCCAGCAGCTTAAATCAAAACACCATATATTTT; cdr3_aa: CASSLNQNTIYF
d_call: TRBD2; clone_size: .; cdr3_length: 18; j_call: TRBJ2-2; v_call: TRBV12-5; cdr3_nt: TGTGCTAGTGGTTGGATCCATCGAGGACCCGCGGGGGGAGGGGAGCTGTTTTTT; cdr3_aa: CASGWIHRGPAGGGELFF
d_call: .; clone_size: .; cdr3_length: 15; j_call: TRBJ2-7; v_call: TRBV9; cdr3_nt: TGTGCCAGCAGCGTAGGGGTCCAAAGCTCCTACGAGCAGTACTTC; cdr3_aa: CASSVGVQSSYEQYF
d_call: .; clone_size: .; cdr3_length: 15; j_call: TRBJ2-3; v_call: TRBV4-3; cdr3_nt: TGCGCCAGCAGCCAAGATCCGGCCGGGACAGATACGCAGTATTTT; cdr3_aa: CASSQDPAGTDTQYF
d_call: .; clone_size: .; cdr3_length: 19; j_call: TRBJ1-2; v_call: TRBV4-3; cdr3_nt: TGCGCCAGCAGCCAAGAGTTCGTCGGGGCAGGATTTTCTAACTATGGCTACACCTTC; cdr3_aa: CASSQEFVGAGFSNYGYTF
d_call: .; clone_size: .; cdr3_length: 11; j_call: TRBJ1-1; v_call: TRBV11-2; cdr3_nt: TGTGCCAGCAGCCTAGAAAAGGGAGCTTTCTTT; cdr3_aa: CASSLEKGAFF
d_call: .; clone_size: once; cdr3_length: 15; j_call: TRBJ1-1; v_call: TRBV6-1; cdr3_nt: TGTGCCAGCAGTGCGCCCGGGGGGGTAATCACTGAAGCTTTCTTT; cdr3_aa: CASSAPGGVITEAFF
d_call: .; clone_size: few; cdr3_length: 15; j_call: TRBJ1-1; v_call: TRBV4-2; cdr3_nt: TGTGCCAGCAGCCAAGATCTGGACATGAACACTGAAGCTTTCTTT; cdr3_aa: CASSQDLDMNTEAFF
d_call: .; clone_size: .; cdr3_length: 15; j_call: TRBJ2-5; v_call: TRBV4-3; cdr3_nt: TGCGCCAGCAGCCAAGATCGGGGTAGGGAAGAGACCCAGTACTTC; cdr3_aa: CASSQDRGREETQYF
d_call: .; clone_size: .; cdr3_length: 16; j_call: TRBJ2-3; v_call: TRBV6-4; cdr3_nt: TGTGCCAGCAGTGTCTTAGACCGGGACGACACAGATACGCAGTATTTT; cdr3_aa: CASSVLDRDDTDTQYF
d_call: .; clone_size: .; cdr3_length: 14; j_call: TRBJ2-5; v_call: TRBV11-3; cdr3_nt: TGTGCCAGCAGCTTTAGTCAGCTTAAAGAGACCCAGTACTTC; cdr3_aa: CASSFSQLKETQYF
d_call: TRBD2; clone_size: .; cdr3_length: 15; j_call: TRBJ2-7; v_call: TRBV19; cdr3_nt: TGTGCCAGTAGTCCCGGACTAGCGCCGACCTACGAGCAGTACTTC; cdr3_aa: CASSPGLAPTYEQYF
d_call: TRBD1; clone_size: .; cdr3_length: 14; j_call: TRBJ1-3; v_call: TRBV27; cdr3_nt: TGTGCCAGCAGGACAGGGGGAGGTGGAAACACCATATATTTT; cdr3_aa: CASRTGGGGNTIYF
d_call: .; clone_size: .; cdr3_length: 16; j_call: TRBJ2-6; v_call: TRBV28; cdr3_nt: TGTGCCAGCAGTTTGGGCCGGGGCTCTGGGGCCAACGTCCTGACTTTC; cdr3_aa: CASSLGRGSGANVLTF
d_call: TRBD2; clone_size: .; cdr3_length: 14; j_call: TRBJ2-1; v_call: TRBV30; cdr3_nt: TGTGCCTGCGAAGCGGGAGGAGCCTACAATGAGCAGTTCTTC; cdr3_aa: CACEAGGAYNEQFF
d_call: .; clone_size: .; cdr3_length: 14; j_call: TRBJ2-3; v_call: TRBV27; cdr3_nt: TGTGCCAGTAAAGCGGGACAGTACACAGATACACAGTATTTT; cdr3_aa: CASKAGQYTDTQYF
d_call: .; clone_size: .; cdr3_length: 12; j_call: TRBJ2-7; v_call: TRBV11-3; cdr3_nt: TGTGCCAGCAGCCAGGGCCCGCTGGAGCAGTACTTC; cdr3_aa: CASSQGPLEQYF
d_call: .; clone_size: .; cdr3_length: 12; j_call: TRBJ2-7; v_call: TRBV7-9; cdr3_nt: TGTGCCAGCAGCTTGGACTGGCTGGAGCAGTACTTC; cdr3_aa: CASSLDWLEQYF
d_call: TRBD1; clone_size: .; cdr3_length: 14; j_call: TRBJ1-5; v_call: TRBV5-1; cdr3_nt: TGCGCCAGCAGCTTGGGACAGGGAGGTCAGCCCCAGCATTTT; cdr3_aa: CASSLGQGGQPQHF
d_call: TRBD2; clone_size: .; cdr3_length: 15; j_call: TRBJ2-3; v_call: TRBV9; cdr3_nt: TGTGCCAGCAGCGGTAGCGGGTCCGGGGGGGATACGCAGTATTTT; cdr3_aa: CASSGSGSGGDTQYF
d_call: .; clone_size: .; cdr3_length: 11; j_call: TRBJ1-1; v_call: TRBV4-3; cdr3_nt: TGCGCCAGCAGCCAAGACACTGAAGCTTTCTTT; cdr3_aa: CASSQDTEAFF
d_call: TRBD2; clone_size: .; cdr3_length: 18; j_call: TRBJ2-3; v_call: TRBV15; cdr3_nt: TGTGCCACCAGCAGGGGAGGGGGTGTGCGGGAGGACACAGATACGCAGTATTTT; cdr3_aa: CATSRGGGVREDTDTQYF
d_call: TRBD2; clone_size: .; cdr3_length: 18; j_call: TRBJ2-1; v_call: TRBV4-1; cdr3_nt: TGCGCCAGCAGCCAAGTAGGAAGGACTAGCGGGGGGCGGAGTGAGCAGTTCTTC; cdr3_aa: CASSQVGRTSGGRSEQFF
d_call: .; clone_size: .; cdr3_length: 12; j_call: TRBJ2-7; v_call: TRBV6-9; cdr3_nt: TGTGCCAGCAGGGCGGGCCTCCTCGAGCAGTACTTC; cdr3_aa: CASRAGLLEQYF
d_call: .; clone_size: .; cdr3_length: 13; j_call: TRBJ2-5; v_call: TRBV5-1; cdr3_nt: TGCGCCAGCAGCTTCGGTCCCGAAGAGACCCAGTACTTC; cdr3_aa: CASSFGPEETQYF
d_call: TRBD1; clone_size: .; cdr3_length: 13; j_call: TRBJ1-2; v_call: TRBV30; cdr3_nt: TGTGCCTGGAGTTCCGGGACAGGGTATGGCTACACCTTC; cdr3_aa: CAWSSGTGYGYTF
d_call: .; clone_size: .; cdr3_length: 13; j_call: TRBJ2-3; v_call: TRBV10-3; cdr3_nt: TGTGCCATCAACCGGGACGGCACAGATACGCAGTATTTT; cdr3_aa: CAINRDGTDTQYF
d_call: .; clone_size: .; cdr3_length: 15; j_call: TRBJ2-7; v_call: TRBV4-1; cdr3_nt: TGCGCCAGCAGCCGGATGGGAGAGGGTACCTACGAGCAGTACTTC; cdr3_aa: CASSRMGEGTYEQYF
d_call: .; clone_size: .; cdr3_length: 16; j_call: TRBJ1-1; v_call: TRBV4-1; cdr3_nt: TGCGCCAGCAGACCAAGTGGGATTCCATCGTGGGCTGAAGCTTTCTTT; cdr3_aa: CASRPSGIPSWAEAFF
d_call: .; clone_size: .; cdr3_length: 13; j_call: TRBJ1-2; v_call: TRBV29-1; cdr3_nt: TGCAGCGTTAGGTTGACAGGCGGGCAGGGCTACACCTTC; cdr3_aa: CSVRLTGGQGYTF
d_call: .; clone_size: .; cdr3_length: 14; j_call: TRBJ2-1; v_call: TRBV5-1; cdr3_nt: TGCGCCAGCAGTGGGGGGCTAGGCTACAATGAGCAGTTCTTC; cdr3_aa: CASSGGLGYNEQFF
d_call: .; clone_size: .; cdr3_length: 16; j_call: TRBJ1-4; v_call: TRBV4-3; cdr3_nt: TGCGCCAGCAGCCAGGCCCGGGCTTCATCCACTGGAAAACTGTTTTTT; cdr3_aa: CASSQARASSTGKLFF
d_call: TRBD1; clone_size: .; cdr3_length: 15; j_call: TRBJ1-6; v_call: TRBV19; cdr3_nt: TGTGCCAGTAGTCCCCACGACAGGGGAGACTCACCCCTCCACTTT; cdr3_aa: CASSPHDRGDSPLHF
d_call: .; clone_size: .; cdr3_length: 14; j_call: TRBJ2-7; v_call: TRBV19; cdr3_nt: TGTGCCAGTAGTATGAGATTGCTTATCGGCGAGCAGTACTTC; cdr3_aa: CASSMRLLIGEQYF
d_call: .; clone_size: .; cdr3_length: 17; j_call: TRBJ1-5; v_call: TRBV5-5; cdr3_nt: TGTGCCAGCAGCTTGATGAGCGGGCGGAACCGGGATCAGCCCCAGCATTTT; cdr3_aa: CASSLMSGRNRDQPQHF
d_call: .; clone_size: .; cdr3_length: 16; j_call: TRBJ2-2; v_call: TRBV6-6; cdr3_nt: TGTGCCAGCAGTTACGCCAGACCCTCGAACACCGGGGAGCTGTTTTTT; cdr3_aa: CASSYARPSNTGELFF
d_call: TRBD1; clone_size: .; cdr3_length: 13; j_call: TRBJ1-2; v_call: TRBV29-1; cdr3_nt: TGCAGCGTTGATTGGGGACAGGGGAACGGCTACACCTTC; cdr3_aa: CSVDWGQGNGYTF
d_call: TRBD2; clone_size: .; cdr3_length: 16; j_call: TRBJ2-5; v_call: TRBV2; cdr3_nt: TGTGCCAGCAGTGAACGGGCAGTAGCGGGGCAAGAGACCCAGTACTTC; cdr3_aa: CASSERAVAGQETQYF
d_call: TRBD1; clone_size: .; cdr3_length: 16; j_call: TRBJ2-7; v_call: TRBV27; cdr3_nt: TGTGCCAGCAGTTTACAGGGGGCGGTAGTCCCCCTCGAGCAGTACTTC; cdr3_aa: CASSLQGAVVPLEQYF
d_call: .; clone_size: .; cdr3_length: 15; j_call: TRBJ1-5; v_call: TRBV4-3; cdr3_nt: TGCGCCAGCAGCCAAGGCCGATTTTCCACTCAGCCCCAGCATTTT; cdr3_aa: CASSQGRFSTQPQHF
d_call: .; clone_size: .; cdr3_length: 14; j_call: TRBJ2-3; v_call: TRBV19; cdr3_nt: TGTGCCAGTAGTATGGGCAGGCTCACAGATACGCAGTATTTT; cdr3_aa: CASSMGRLTDTQYF
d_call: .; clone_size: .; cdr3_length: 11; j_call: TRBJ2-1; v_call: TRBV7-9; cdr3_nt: TGTGCCAGCAGCTTAACGGCAGTCCAGTTCTTC; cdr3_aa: CASSLTAVQFF
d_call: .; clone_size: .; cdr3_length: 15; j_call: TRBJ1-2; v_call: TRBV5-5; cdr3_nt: TGTGCCAGCAGCTTTACCTGGACAGCGATCTATGGCTACACCTTC; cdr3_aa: CASSFTWTAIYGYTF
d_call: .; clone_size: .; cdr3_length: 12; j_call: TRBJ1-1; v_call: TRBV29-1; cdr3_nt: TGCAGCGTTGGAGGCGGCGACACTGAAGCTTTCTTT; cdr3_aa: CSVGGGDTEAFF
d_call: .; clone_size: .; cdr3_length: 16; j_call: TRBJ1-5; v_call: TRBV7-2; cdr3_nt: TGTGCCAGCAGCTTGTGGGAGGACCTTAGCAATCAGCCCCAGCATTTT; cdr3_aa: CASSLWEDLSNQPQHF
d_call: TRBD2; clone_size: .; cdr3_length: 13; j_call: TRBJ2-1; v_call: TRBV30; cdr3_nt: TGTGCCTGGAGTGTCGGGGGGGCCAATGAGCAGTTCTTC; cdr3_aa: CAWSVGGANEQFF
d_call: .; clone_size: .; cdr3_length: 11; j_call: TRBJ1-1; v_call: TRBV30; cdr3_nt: TGTGCCTGGAGGTTGAACACTGAAGCTTTCTTT; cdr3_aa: CAWRLNTEAFF
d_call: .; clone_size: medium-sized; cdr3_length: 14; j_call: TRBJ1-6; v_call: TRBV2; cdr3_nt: TGTGCCAGCAGTGGGGGGGGAATGAATTCACCCCTCCACTTT; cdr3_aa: CASSGGGMNSPLHF
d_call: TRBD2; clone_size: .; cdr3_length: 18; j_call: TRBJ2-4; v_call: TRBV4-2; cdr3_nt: TGTGCCAGCAGCCGAGTAGCGGGAGGGGCCCTGACCAAAAACATTCAGTACTTC; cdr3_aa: CASSRVAGGALTKNIQYF
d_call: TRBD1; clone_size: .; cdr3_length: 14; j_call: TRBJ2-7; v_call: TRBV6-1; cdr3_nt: TGTGCCAGCATATTGACAGGGGGAGAGTACGAGCAGTACTTC; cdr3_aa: CASILTGGEYEQYF
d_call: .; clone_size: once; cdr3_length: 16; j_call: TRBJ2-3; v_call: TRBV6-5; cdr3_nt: TGTGCCAGCAGTTACTCGAGACTACCGTTTGCAGATACGCAGTATTTT; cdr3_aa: CASSYSRLPFADTQYF
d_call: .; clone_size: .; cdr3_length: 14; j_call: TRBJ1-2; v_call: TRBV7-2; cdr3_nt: TGTGCCAGCAGCCTTCATACAGGGAACTATGGCTACACCTTC; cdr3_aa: CASSLHTGNYGYTF
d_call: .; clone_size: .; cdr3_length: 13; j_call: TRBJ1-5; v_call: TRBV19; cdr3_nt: TGTGCCAGTAGTATGGGGGGGGGTCAGCCCCAGCATTTT; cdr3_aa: CASSMGGGQPQHF
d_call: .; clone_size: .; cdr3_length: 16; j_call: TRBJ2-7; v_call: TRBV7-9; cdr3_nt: TGTGCCAGCAGCTCCGGCCCGAGGGAAATTATCTACGAGCAGTACTTC; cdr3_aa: CASSSGPREIIYEQYF
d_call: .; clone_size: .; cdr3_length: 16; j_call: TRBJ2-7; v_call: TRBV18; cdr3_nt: TGTGCCAGCTCACCGTCGCGCCCGGTCACCTCCTACGAGCAGTACTTC; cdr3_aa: CASSPSRPVTSYEQYF
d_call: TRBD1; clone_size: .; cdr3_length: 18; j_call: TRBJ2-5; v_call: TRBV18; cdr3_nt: TGTGCCAGCTCACCACCGGGGGACAGGGGGACCCGCAAAGAGACCCAGTACTTC; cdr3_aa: CASSPPGDRGTRKETQYF
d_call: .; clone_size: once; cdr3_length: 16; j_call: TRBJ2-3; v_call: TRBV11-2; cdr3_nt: TGTGCCAGCAGCCCTCCGGGACTTATAACCACAGATACGCAGTATTTT; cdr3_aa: CASSPPGLITTDTQYF
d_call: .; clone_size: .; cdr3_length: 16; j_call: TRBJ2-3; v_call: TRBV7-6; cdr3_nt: TGTGCCAGCAGCTTCCAGCCTAGCCCTAGCACAGATACGCAGTATTTT; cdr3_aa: CASSFQPSPSTDTQYF